This T cell receptor (beta chain) was documented in a study of blood T cell repertoires in COVID-19. Background on the study: The analysed material was cDNA or gDNA that came from T cells, B-cell-depleted T cells, or PBMCs.

The trim removed 10 bases at V and 2 bases at J, leaving 7 bases unmatched. In germline, CDR1 is KGHSH, CDR2 LQKENI. This CDR3 comprises 13 residues. Sequenced by immunoSEQ multiplex PCR; TCRdb stores in-frame clones only, minus some. This sample has over 250,000 clones, with roughly 88% found just once. Input material: PBMCs or T cells enriched from blood (not recorded which). This chain uses TRBV18 with TRBJ2-5; 7 nucleotides align to TRBD1. The TCR originated in a woman between 25 and 40 years old who had recovered from COVID-19. This chain's CDR3 is CATGQDLQETQYF. The DNA for the CDR3 is TGTGCCACCGGACAGGACCTTCAAGAGACCCAGTACTTC.